This T cell receptor beta chain derives from a study of shared clonotypes between healthy human individuals (dated by TCRdb to 2019 to 2021). Regarding the complete study: The cohort included three men and a couple of women between 18 and 49 years of age. Per donor, three plates each were used for CD4 naive and CD4 memory, two for CD8 naive, and one for CD8 memory. To increase sequencing depth and limit assay-specific biases, different laboratories used diverse techniques to prepare libraries and sequence TCR repertoires. The study deeply sequenced blood TCR repertoires of several healthy adults to estimate repertoire size and the extent of clonotype sharing between individuals. Between about 0.8 and 9.5 billion PBMCs per donor were obtained by leukapheresis. Beyond this particular receptor, the publication reports: Sampling was limited to blood, and TCR repertoires in tissue likely differ from TCR repertoires in blood. Compared with non-shared clonotypes, the clonotypes found in all four sorted-subset donors had higher generation probabilities. Sharing across a few donors was observed for approximately 5% of naive CD4, less than 4% of naive CD8, over 2% of memory CD4, and roughly 0.43% of memory CD8 clonotypes. The small number of donors limited the genetic and exposure-history diversity represented. Estimated clonotype richness was generally larger for naive than for memory subsets. Incomplete sequencing was indicated by rarefaction of sorted-subset datasets, despite the large sequencing depth. Based on pairwise subsampling, the degree of clonotype sharing among donors was expected to be affected by sequencing depth.

CD8 naive samples were obtained by positive selection for CCR7 among CD45RO-negative cells, yielding a CD45RA+CCR7+ population from which TemRA cells were excluded. The donors were healthy, HIV-negative adults with no recently reported acute infections or vaccinations. Every donor was a Caucasian adult living in Nashville, Tennessee, USA. After blood collection by leukapheresis, PBMCs were isolated using Ficoll-Histopaque density gradient centrifugation and then cryopreserved in the vapor phase of liquid nitrogen. Analytical flow cytometry was used to check the purity and quantity of each magnetically sorted T cell population. From each sorted fraction, genomic DNA was isolated and quantified by UV absorbance on a Nanodrop 2000c. TCR CDR3 regions were amplified from genomic DNA by multiplex PCR using the deep immunoSEQ assay. For each cell subset, the extracted genomic DNA was distributed evenly across all wells of several immunoSEQ 96-well plates, and each plate served as one replicate. For sorted subsets, each replicate PCR was loaded with 200 ng genomic DNA, equivalent to 30,000 or so T cell genomes. Purified libraries were quantified with a Qubit 3.0 fluorometer, sized on a Bioanalyzer 2100, and re-quantified with the KAPA Library Quantification kit. Each immunoSEQ 96-well plate was sequenced on its own single-read 150-cycle Illumina NextSeq 550 flow cell. Regarding the original processing steps: The immunoSEQ output contained only junctional sequences without quality scores, so filtering could not match that applied to full-length reads. Sequences were annotated with PyIR, a Python wrapper for IgBLAST v1.9, using IMGT germline references to assign V/J genes and CDR3. Reads were filtered out if the reads had weak V/J assignments (E-value above 1e-6), no CDR3, stop codons, out-of-frame junctions, or ambiguous translated residues. V3J clonotypes were defined as sequences sharing the same inferred V gene, J gene, and CDR3 amino acid sequence. To compute the percentage overlap between repertoires, the number of shared unique clonotypes was divided by the size of the smaller repertoire. Three approaches were used to assess repertoire richness: RTK rarefaction, the Chao1 estimator, and Recon v2.1 estimates of unobserved clonotypes. Generation probabilities were computed with OLGA for all TCRbeta clonotypes obtained by the gDNA method from a handful of donors. TCRdb obtained this table from immuneACCESS and retained in-frame rearrangements with V and J assigned. These tables miss some clones; where compared with another copy, unresolved V genes account for less than half of the shortfall, and the remainder is unexplained. V and J calls and clone size are those listed in that table; D and trimming were worked out from the DNA. This sample is represented by hundreds of thousands of clones; 96% of them were singletons. Clones ranked in the top ten supply 0.095% to 0.13% of the sample.

This clone was seen a single time. The clone's antigen remains unknown. It has no much larger one-base neighbor in the sample; base qualities were not kept. The sequencing input was naive CD8+ T cells sorted from blood. Interpreted using the paper, the cell subset or site label stands for: CD45RA+CCR7+. The source of this sequence is a woman aged 30 to 39 in good health.

Read as DNA, the sequence is TGTGCCAGCAGCTTGGAGTCCCGGGACAGGGGGCCTAATTCACCCCTCCACTTT. Its protein product is CASSLESRDRGPNSPLHF. The rearranged segments are TRBV5-4 and TRBJ1-6; 12 junctional bases match TRBD1. Trimming takes 0 bases off V and 6 bases off J; junction bases not matched to a gene: 7. The germline V gene (reference sequence) sets CDR1 to SGHNT and CDR2 to YYREEE. Inclusive of the bounding cysteine and phenylalanine, the CDR3 is 18 residues long. The retained sequence is limited to the CDR3, 54 bases, with the frame set at the first base.